This T cell receptor beta chain was documented in a study of shared clonotypes between healthy human individuals. It was CD45RO-negative cells, positively selected for CCR7, that made up naive CD8 cells, with terminally differentiated effector memory CD45RA+ cells excluded. The protocol was immunoSEQ multiplex PCR, while the TCRdb copy is restricted to in-frame clones and leaves out a portion. The data show around 600,000 clones, approximately 96% seen once. As for this clone: The junction departs from germline at one end; a sequencing error may be responsible. The sample contains more than one DNA sequence encoding this CDR3.

The receptor comes from a woman aged 30 to 39 in good health. The material sequenced was naive CD8+ T cells sorted from blood.

CDR3 coding DNA: TGCGCCAGCAGCCATCCCAGGACAGGCCTGAACACTGAAGCCTTCTTT. Translated, it gives CASSHPRTGLNTEAFF. J is TRBJ1-1 and V is TRBV4-1; the match to TRBD1 covers 7 bases. Germline assignment: CDR1 MGHRA and CDR2 YSYEKL. CDR3 length: 16 residues.